Sequencing of this T cell receptor beta chain was carried out in a study of OX40 agonist ivuxolimab in advanced cancers. Using immunoSEQ multiplex PCR, the repertoire was profiled, and TCRdb retains in-frame clones only, with some absent. The sample consists of just under 60,000 clones, around 90% of them appearing once. The CDR3 runs 13 residues. Germline V gene sequence: CDR1 KGHSH, CDR2 LQKENI. V was clipped by 3 bases and J by 4 bases, with 9 bases between them. The source is an adult with an advanced solid tumor such as melanoma, head and neck, liver or kidney cancer. The chain combines TRBV18 with TRBJ1-2, with D perhaps matching TRBD1 (5 bases). The sample was CD4+ or CD8+ T cells sorted from blood, taken in a trial of the OX40 agonist ivuxolimab. This CDR3 reads CASSPDTSYGYTF. For the CDR3, the DNA is TGTGCCAGCTCACCGGACACTTCCTATGGCTACACCTTC.